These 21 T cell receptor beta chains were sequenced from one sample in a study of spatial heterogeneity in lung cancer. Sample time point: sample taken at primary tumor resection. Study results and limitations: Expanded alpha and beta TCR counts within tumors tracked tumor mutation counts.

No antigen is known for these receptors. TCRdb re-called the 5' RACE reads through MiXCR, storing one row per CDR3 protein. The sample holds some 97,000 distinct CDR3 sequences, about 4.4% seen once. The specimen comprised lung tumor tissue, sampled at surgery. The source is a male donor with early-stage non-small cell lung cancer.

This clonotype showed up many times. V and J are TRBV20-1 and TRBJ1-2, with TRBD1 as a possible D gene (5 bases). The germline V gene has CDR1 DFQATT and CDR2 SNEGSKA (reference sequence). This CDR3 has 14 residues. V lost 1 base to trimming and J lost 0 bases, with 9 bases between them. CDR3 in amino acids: CSARGDRTNYGYTF. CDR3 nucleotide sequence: TGCAGTGCTAGAGGAGACAGAACTAACTATGGCTACACCTTC.

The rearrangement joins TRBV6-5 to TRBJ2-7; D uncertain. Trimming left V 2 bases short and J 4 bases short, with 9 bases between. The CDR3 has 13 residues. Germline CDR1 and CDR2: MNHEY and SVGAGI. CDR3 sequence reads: CASSYGPSYEQYF. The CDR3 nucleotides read TGTGCCAGCAGTTACGGCCCTAGTTACGAGCAGTACTTC.

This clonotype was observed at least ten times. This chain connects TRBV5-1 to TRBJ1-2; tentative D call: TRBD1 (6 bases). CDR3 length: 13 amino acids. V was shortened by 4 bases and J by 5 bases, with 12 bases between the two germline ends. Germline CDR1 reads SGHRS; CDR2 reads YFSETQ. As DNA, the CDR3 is TGCGCCAGCAGCGAAGGACAGTCATATGGCTACACCTTC. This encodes CASSEGQSYGYTF.

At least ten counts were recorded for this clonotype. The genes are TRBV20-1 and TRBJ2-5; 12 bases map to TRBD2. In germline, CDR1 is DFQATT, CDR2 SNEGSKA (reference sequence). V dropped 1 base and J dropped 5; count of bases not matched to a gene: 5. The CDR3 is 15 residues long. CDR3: CSARGLAGVRETQYF. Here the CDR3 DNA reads TGCAGTGCTAGAGGACTAGCGGGAGTAAGGGAGACCCAGTACTTC.

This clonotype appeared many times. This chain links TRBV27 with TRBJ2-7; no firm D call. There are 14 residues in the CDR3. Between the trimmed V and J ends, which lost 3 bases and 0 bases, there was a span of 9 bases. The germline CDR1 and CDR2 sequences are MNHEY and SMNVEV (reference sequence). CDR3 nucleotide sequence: TGTGCCAGCAGTTTTTTCGGAAGCTCCTACGAGCAGTACTTC. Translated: CASSFFGSSYEQYF.

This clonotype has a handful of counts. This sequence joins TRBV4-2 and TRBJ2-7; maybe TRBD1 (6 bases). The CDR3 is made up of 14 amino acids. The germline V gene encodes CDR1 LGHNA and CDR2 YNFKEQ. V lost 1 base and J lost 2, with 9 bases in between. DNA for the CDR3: TGTGCCAGCAGCCAAGCGGACAGCACCTACGAGCAGTACTTC. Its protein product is CASSQADSTYEQYF.

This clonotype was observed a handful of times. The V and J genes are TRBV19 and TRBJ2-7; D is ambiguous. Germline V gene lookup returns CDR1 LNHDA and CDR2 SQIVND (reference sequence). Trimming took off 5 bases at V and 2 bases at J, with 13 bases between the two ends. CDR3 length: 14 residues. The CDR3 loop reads CASSLRDRPYEQYF. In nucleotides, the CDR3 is TGTGCCAGTAGTCTAAGGGATCGACCCTACGAGCAGTACTTC.

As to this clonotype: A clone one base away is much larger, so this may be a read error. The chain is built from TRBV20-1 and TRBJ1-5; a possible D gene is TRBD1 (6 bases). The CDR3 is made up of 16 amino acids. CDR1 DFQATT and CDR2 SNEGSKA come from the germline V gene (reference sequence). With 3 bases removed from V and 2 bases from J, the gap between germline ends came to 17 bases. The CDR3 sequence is CSASNGAGEGNQPQHF. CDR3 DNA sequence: TGCAGTGCTAGTAATGGGGCAGGGGAAGGCAATCAGCCCCAGCATTTT.

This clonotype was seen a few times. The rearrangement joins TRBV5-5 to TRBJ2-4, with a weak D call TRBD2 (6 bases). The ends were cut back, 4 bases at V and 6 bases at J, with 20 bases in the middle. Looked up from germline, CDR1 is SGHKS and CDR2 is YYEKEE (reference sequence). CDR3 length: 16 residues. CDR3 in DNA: TGTGCCAGCAGCCCCCTGGATGCGGGGATGTTAAACATTCAGTACTTC. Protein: CASSPLDAGMLNIQYF.

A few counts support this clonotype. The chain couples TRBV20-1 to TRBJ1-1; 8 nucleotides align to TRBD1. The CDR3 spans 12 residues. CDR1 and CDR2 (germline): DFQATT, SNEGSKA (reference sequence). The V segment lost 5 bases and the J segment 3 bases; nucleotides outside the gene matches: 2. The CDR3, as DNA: TGCAGTGCTGCAGGGGGCCACACTGAAGCTTTCTTT. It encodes CSAAGGHTEAFF.

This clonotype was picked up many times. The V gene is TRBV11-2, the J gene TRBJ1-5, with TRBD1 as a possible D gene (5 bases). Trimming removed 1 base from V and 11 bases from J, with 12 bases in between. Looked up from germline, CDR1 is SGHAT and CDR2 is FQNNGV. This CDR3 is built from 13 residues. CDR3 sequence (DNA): TGTGCCAGCAGCTTAGTCAGCATAGGGGCCCAGCATTTT. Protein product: CASSLVSIGAQHF.

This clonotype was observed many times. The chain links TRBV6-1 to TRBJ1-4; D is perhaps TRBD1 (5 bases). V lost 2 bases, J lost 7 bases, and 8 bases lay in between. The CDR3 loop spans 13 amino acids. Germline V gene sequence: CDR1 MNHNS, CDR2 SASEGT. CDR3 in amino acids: CASSERQGEKLFF. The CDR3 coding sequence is TGTGCCAGCAGTGAACGGCAGGGTGAAAAACTGTTTTTT.

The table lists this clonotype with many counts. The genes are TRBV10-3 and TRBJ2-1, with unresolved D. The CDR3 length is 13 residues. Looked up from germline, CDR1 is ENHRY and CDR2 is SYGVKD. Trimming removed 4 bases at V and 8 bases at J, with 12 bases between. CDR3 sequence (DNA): TGTGCCATCAGTGTTAGCAGGATGGATGAGCAGTTCTTC. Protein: CAISVSRMDEQFF.

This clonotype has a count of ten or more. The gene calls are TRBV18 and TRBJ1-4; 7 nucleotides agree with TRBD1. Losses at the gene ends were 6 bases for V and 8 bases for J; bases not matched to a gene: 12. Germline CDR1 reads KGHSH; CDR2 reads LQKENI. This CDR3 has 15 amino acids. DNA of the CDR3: TGTGCCAGCTCGCTGCCGGGACAGCCAGCCGAAAAACTGTTTTTT. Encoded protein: CASSLPGQPAEKLFF.

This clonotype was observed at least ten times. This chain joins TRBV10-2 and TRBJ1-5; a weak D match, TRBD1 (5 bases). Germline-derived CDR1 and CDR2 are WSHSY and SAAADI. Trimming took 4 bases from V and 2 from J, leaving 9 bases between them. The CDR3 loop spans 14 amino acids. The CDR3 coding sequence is TGCGCCAGCAGTGCCAGGGCTCGCAATCAGCCCCAGCATTTT. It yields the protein CASSARARNQPQHF.

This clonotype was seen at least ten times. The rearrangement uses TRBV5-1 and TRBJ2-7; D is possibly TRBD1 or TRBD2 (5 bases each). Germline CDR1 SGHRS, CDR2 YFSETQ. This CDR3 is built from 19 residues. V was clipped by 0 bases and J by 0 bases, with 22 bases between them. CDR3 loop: CASSLAPPVFGGGSYEQYF. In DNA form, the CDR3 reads TGCGCCAGCAGCTTGGCCCCCCCTGTCTTTGGTGGGGGCTCCTACGAGCAGTACTTC.

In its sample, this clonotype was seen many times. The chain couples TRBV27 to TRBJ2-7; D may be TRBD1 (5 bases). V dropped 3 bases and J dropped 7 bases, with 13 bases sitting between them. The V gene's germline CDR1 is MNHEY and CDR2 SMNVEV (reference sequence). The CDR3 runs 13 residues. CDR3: CASSFLPGREQYF. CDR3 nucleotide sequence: TGTGCCAGCAGTTTCCTCCCAGGGCGTGAGCAGTACTTC.

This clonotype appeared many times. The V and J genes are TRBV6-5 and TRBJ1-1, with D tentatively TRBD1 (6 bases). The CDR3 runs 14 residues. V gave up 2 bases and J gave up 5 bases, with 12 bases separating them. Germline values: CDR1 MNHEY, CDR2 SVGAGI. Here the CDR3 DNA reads TGTGCCAGCAGTTACATGGGGGGCTGGACTGAAGCTTTCTTT. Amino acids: CASSYMGGWTEAFF.

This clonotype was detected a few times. The CDR3, as DNA: TGCAGCGTTGGACCGGTTAACACTGAAGCTTTCTTT. Translating gives CSVGPVNTEAFF. The chain is built from TRBV29-1 and TRBJ1-1; unclear D gene. Germline lookup yields CDR1 SQVTM and CDR2 ANQGSEA. This CDR3 is built from 12 residues. Trimming took 4 bases from V and 2 from J, leaving 8 bases between them.

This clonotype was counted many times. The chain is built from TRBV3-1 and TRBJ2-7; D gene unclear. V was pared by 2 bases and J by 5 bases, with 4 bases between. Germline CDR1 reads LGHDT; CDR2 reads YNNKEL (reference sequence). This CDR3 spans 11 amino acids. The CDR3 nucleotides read TGTGCCAGCAGCCAATCCCACGAGCAGTACTTC. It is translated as CASSQSHEQYF.

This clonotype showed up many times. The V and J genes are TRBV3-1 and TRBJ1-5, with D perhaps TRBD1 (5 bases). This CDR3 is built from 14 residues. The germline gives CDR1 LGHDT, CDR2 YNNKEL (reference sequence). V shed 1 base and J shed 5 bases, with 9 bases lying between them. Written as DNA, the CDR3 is TGTGCCAGCAGCCAAGTTGGCAGGGATCAGCCCCAGCATTTT. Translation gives CASSQVGRDQPQHF.